The rows below give T cell receptor beta chains drawn from one sample of a study of persistence of HIV-infected CD4 T cells. Antigen specificity for these receptors is unknown. Libraries were prepared by immunoSEQ multiplex PCR; TCRdb keeps only in-frame clonotypes and omits some of them. The table shows over 25,000 clones, with roughly four fifths occurring only once. The specimen comprised CD4+ T cells sorted from PBMCs after roughly 19-hour stimulation, sampled from a patient who received antiretroviral therapy. These receptors all come from an adult man with HIV who was CMV-seropositive. The CDR3 runs from the conserved cysteine through the conserved F or W. Each record gives: CDR3 DNA, CDR3 protein, clone size, V gene, D gene, J gene. The D gene is left open where the match is weak. Size is stated for part of the rows, as once, few or many counts, or as a class when the clone is expanded.

CDR3 DNA: TGTGCCAGTAGCCCGGGGGGGTTGCATCTTCCCTACGAGCAGTACTTC; CDR3 protein: CASSPGGLHLPYEQYF; clone size: NA; V gene: TRBV19; D gene: TRBD2; J gene: TRBJ2-7
CDR3 DNA: TGTGCCAGTAGTACGGACGTAGAACGCATTCAGTACTTC; CDR3 protein: CASSTDVERIQYF; clone size: NA; V gene: TRBV19; D gene: NA; J gene: TRBJ2-4
CDR3 DNA: TGTGCCAGCAGCTTGGCCCAGGGTCGGGGCTACACCTTC; CDR3 protein: CASSLAQGRGYTF; clone size: NA; V gene: TRBV5-8; D gene: NA; J gene: TRBJ1-2
CDR3 DNA: TGTGCCAGCAGCGTAAGGGACTACTCCTACGAGCAGTACTTC; CDR3 protein: CASSVRDYSYEQYF; clone size: NA; V gene: TRBV9; D gene: TRBD2; J gene: TRBJ2-7
CDR3 DNA: TGTGCCAGCAGTAGATCCGGGACAGTTCCAAATGAGCAGTTCTTC; CDR3 protein: CASSRSGTVPNEQFF; clone size: once; V gene: TRBV6-5; D gene: TRBD1; J gene: TRBJ2-1
CDR3 DNA: TGTGCCAGCAGCACGCAGAGTGGACAGGGTAGCGCTTTCTTT; CDR3 protein: CASSTQSGQGSAFF; clone size: NA; V gene: TRBV5-4; D gene: TRBD1; J gene: TRBJ1-1
CDR3 DNA: TGTGCCAGCAGCCCCTTCGGACTAGCGAGTGAGCAGTTCTTC; CDR3 protein: CASSPFGLASEQFF; clone size: NA; V gene: TRBV2; D gene: TRBD2; J gene: TRBJ2-1
CDR3 DNA: TGTGCCAGCAGTCCGGACGGGAGCTCCTACGAGCAGTACTTC; CDR3 protein: CASSPDGSSYEQYF; clone size: NA; V gene: TRBV3-1/TRBV3-2; D gene: NA; J gene: TRBJ2-7
CDR3 DNA: TGCAGTGCTAGTGGCGGGGGGATCAATGAGCAGTTCTTC; CDR3 protein: CSASGGGINEQFF; clone size: NA; V gene: TRBV20-1; D gene: TRBD2; J gene: TRBJ2-1
CDR3 DNA: TGTGCCAGCAGCCCGACTAGCGGGGGGGCTCAGGAGACCCAGTACTTC; CDR3 protein: CASSPTSGGAQETQYF; clone size: NA; V gene: TRBV28; D gene: TRBD2; J gene: TRBJ2-5
CDR3 DNA: TGTGCCAGCCGACTTAGACAGCACCTTAATGAAAAACTGTTTTTT; CDR3 protein: CASRLRQHLNEKLFF; clone size: once; V gene: TRBV6-5; D gene: NA; J gene: TRBJ1-4
CDR3 DNA: TGCGCCAGCAGCCCCGAAGCGGGATATAATTCACCCCTCCACTTT; CDR3 protein: CASSPEAGYNSPLHF; clone size: NA; V gene: TRBV5-1; D gene: NA; J gene: TRBJ1-6
CDR3 DNA: TGTGCCAGCACTCGAATCGCGGCGAGGGATGAAGCTTTCTTT; CDR3 protein: CASTRIAARDEAFF; clone size: NA; V gene: TRBV2; D gene: NA; J gene: TRBJ1-1
CDR3 DNA: TGCGCCACCTCAGACACAGATACGCAGTATTTT; CDR3 protein: CATSDTDTQYF; clone size: NA; V gene: TRBV10-1; D gene: NA; J gene: TRBJ2-3
CDR3 DNA: TGTGCCAGCAGCTTGGGGACAGGGGGCTCTCAGCCCCAGCATTTT; CDR3 protein: CASSLGTGGSQPQHF; clone size: NA; V gene: TRBV5-5; D gene: TRBD1; J gene: TRBJ1-5
CDR3 DNA: TGCGCCAGCAGCCGCAGAGTCCGGGACAGGCCGGTGGATGAGCAGTTCTTC; CDR3 protein: CASSRRVRDRPVDEQFF; clone size: NA; V gene: TRBV4-1; D gene: TRBD1; J gene: TRBJ2-1
CDR3 DNA: TGTGCCAGTAGTAAGGCCTGGGACAGCCAGATTTCACCCCTCCACTTT; CDR3 protein: CASSKAWDSQISPLHF; clone size: few; V gene: TRBV19; D gene: TRBD1; J gene: TRBJ1-6
CDR3 DNA: TGTGCCAGCAGCTTGGACTCAGTACAGCTAGGGGATACGCAGTATTTT; CDR3 protein: CASSLDSVQLGDTQYF; clone size: NA; V gene: TRBV5-5; D gene: NA; J gene: TRBJ2-3
CDR3 DNA: TGTGCCAGCAGAAGACAGAACAATCAGCCCCAGCATTTT; CDR3 protein: CASRRQNNQPQHF; clone size: NA; V gene: TRBV27; D gene: NA; J gene: TRBJ1-5
CDR3 DNA: TGTGCCAGCAGGCCCACCATCAGCACAGATACGCAGTATTTT; CDR3 protein: CASRPTISTDTQYF; clone size: NA; V gene: TRBV6-5; D gene: NA; J gene: TRBJ2-3
CDR3 DNA: TGTGCCAGCAGCCAAGGGGCGGGGTCTGAAGCTTTCTTT; CDR3 protein: CASSQGAGSEAFF; clone size: NA; V gene: TRBV7-9; D gene: NA; J gene: TRBJ1-1
CDR3 DNA: TGTGCCAGCAAATGGACGAACACCGGGGAGCTGTTTTTT; CDR3 protein: CASKWTNTGELFF; clone size: NA; V gene: TRBV2; D gene: NA; J gene: TRBJ2-2
CDR3 DNA: TGTGCCAGCAGCCAAGGACTAGCGTTCGCAGATACGCAGTATTTT; CDR3 protein: CASSQGLAFADTQYF; clone size: NA; V gene: TRBV27; D gene: TRBD2; J gene: TRBJ2-3
CDR3 DNA: TGTGCCAGCAGCGGACTGCTGGGACAGGGATATGGCTACACCTTC; CDR3 protein: CASSGLLGQGYGYTF; clone size: once; V gene: TRBV9; D gene: TRBD1; J gene: TRBJ1-2
CDR3 DNA: TGTGCCAGCAGCCCGACGCGGACTAGCGGGGTTAATGAGCAGTTCTTC; CDR3 protein: CASSPTRTSGVNEQFF; clone size: NA; V gene: TRBV7-3; D gene: TRBD2; J gene: TRBJ2-1
CDR3 DNA: TGTGCCAGCAGTGTCCTGGCTAGCGGCACAGATACGCAGTATTTT; CDR3 protein: CASSVLASGTDTQYF; clone size: few; V gene: TRBV6-4; D gene: NA; J gene: TRBJ2-3
CDR3 DNA: TGTGCCAGCAGCCCGGATATGAACACTGAAGCTTTCTTT; CDR3 protein: CASSPDMNTEAFF; clone size: NA; V gene: TRBV7-3; D gene: NA; J gene: TRBJ1-1
CDR3 DNA: TGTGCCAGCAGTTCCCTCATAGGGGGCCTCTCCTACAATGAGCAGTTCTTC; CDR3 protein: CASSSLIGGLSYNEQFF; clone size: NA; V gene: TRBV28; D gene: TRBD1; J gene: TRBJ2-1
CDR3 DNA: TGTGCCAGCAGTGTGCGCGGGGGGCCGTCCTACGAGCAGTACTTC; CDR3 protein: CASSVRGGPSYEQYF; clone size: NA; V gene: TRBV9; D gene: TRBD2; J gene: TRBJ2-7
CDR3 DNA: TGTGCCACCAGTGACCCTAGGTATGGGGGCGATGGAAACATTCAGTACTTC; CDR3 protein: CATSDPRYGGDGNIQYF; clone size: NA; V gene: TRBV24-1; D gene: NA; J gene: TRBJ2-4
CDR3 DNA: TGTGCCAGCAGCCGTTACCGGGACAGGGATTCACCCCTCCACTTT; CDR3 protein: CASSRYRDRDSPLHF; clone size: NA; V gene: TRBV4-2; D gene: TRBD1; J gene: TRBJ1-6
CDR3 DNA: TGTGCCAGCAGTTCCGACCTAACAGATACGCAGTATTTT; CDR3 protein: CASSSDLTDTQYF; clone size: NA; V gene: TRBV6-4; D gene: NA; J gene: TRBJ2-3
CDR3 DNA: TGTGCCAGCAGCGTACGACAGGGGAGCTCTGGGGCCAACGTCCTGACTTTC; CDR3 protein: CASSVRQGSSGANVLTF; clone size: NA; V gene: TRBV9; D gene: TRBD1; J gene: TRBJ2-6
CDR3 DNA: TGTGCCAGCAGGCCTCTGGGCGAAGCTTTCTTT; CDR3 protein: CASRPLGEAFF; clone size: NA; V gene: TRBV12-3/TRBV12-4; D gene: NA; J gene: TRBJ1-1
CDR3 DNA: TGTGCCAGCAGCTCACCGGGACTCTCGAGTTGGAATACTAATGAAAAACTGTTTTTT; CDR3 protein: CASSSPGLSSWNTNEKLFF; clone size: few; V gene: TRBV7-9; D gene: NA; J gene: TRBJ1-4
CDR3 DNA: TGCGCCAGCAGCTTGACAGCGGACGTGAACACCGGGGAGCTGTTTTTT; CDR3 protein: CASSLTADVNTGELFF; clone size: NA; V gene: TRBV5-1; D gene: NA; J gene: TRBJ2-2
CDR3 DNA: TGTGCCAGTAGTAGGGGACAGCAGTCACCCCTCCACTTT; CDR3 protein: CASSRGQQSPLHF; clone size: NA; V gene: TRBV19; D gene: TRBD1; J gene: TRBJ1-6
CDR3 DNA: TGTGCCAGCCAAGAGGGCAGGGCTGGCGGCTACACCTTC; CDR3 protein: CASQEGRAGGYTF; clone size: NA; V gene: TRBV6-5; D gene: NA; J gene: TRBJ1-2
CDR3 DNA: TGTGCCAGCAGCCCGACAGGGGGCGAGGGCTATGGCTACACCTTC; CDR3 protein: CASSPTGGEGYGYTF; clone size: few; V gene: TRBV5-4; D gene: TRBD1; J gene: TRBJ1-2
CDR3 DNA: TGTGCCAGCAGTTGTTTTGGCAGGGACAATCAGCCCCAGCATTTT; CDR3 protein: CASSCFGRDNQPQHF; clone size: NA; V gene: TRBV6-7; D gene: NA; J gene: TRBJ1-5
CDR3 DNA: TGCGCCAGTCTCCGGGACAGTTACTCCTACGAGCAGTACTTC; CDR3 protein: CASLRDSYSYEQYF; clone size: NA; V gene: TRBV5-1; D gene: TRBD1; J gene: TRBJ2-7
CDR3 DNA: TGTGCCAGCAGCTTAGCGGAGCGGGGGGCCCCCCCAACCTACAATGAGCAGTTCTTC; CDR3 protein: CASSLAERGAPPTYNEQFF; clone size: NA; V gene: TRBV7-9; D gene: TRBD2; J gene: TRBJ2-1
CDR3 DNA: TGTGCCAGCAGCCCTCAGGGGGGACTCAATCAGCCCCAGCATTTT; CDR3 protein: CASSPQGGLNQPQHF; clone size: once; V gene: TRBV7-6; D gene: TRBD1; J gene: TRBJ1-5
CDR3 DNA: TGTGCCAGCAGCCAAGATTGGCGGGGAACTGAAGCTTTCTTT; CDR3 protein: CASSQDWRGTEAFF; clone size: NA; V gene: TRBV4-2; D gene: NA; J gene: TRBJ1-1
CDR3 DNA: TGTGCCAGCGACTTGACAGGGGACGGCAATGAGCAGTTCTTC; CDR3 protein: CASDLTGDGNEQFF; clone size: NA; V gene: TRBV7-3; D gene: TRBD1; J gene: TRBJ2-1
CDR3 DNA: TGTGCCACCAGCAGAGAGGGCCGGTTAGGTTCACCCCTCCACTTT; CDR3 protein: CATSREGRLGSPLHF; clone size: NA; V gene: TRBV15; D gene: NA; J gene: TRBJ1-6
CDR3 DNA: TGTGCCACCAAGAGGGACAGTCAGGTTAACTATGGCTACACCTTC; CDR3 protein: CATKRDSQVNYGYTF; clone size: NA; V gene: TRBV15; D gene: TRBD1; J gene: TRBJ1-2